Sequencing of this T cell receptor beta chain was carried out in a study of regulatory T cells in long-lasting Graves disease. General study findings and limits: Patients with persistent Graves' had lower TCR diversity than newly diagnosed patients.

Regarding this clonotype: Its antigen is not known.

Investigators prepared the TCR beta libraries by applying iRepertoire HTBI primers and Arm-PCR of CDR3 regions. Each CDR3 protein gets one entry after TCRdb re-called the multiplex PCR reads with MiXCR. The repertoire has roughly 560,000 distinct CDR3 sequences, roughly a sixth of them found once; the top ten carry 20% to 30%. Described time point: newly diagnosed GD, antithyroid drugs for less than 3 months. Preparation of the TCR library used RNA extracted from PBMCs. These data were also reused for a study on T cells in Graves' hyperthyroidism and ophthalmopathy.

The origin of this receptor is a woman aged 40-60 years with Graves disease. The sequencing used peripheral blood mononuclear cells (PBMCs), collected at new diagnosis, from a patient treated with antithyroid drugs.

CDR3 residues: CASSGGAALNEKLFF. CDR3 nucleotides: TGTGCCAGTTCGGGGGGGGCCGCGCTTAATGAAAAACTGTTTTTT. This chain connects TRBV19 to TRBJ1-4, with D perhaps TRBD1 (6 bases). The length of the CDR3 is 15 residues. The V gene's germline CDR1 is LNHDA and CDR2 SQIVND (reference sequence). V was trimmed by 8 bases and J by 4 bases, leaving 17 bases between them.